This T cell receptor (beta chain) was observed in a study of cytomegalovirus exposure and HLA in healthy donors. About the study: About 79% of 398 genotyped donors fell in the Caucasian-associated ancestry cluster. The study's findings and limits: The number of N-insertions in an Asian-associated ancestry cluster was reportedly below the approximately 700-donor mean in a later analysis. It was reported that the classifier diagnosed cytomegalovirus status with high specificity and sensitivity in both the original and validation cohorts.

Looked up from germline, CDR1 is SQVTM and CDR2 is ANQGSEA. This CDR3 is 15 amino acids long. V lost 7 bases and J lost 0; bases outside the gene matches: 10. The PCR had 60 Vbeta and 13 Jbeta primers. The table came from immunoSEQ multiplex PCR; TCRdb's copy has only in-frame clones and leaves some out. The sample table includes just under 65,000 clones. As concerns this clone: Its target is not known.

The chain has TRBV29-1 and TRBJ1-1, with 8 bases lining up with TRBD1. Sequencing used PBMCs. This TCR was recovered from a boy younger than 18 in good health and CMV-seronegative. The DNA of the CDR3 is TGCAGCGCCCGGACAGGGAGTTACATGAACACTGAAGCTTTCTTT. This encodes CSARTGSYMNTEAFF.